The source of this T cell receptor beta chain is a study of blood T cell repertoires in COVID-19. Study-wide context: The United States, Italy and Spain supplied acute and convalescent COVID-19 samples.

Participant ages covered roughly 18 to 89 years across 24 US areas. Allocation to cohorts depended on clinical history reported by the participants. A COVID-19 case was met by exposed participants within 2 weeks before study entry. The germline gives CDR1 KGHDR, CDR2 SFDVKD. The CDR3 runs 16 residues. V shed 4 bases and J 4 bases; nucleotides not matched to a gene: 7. Assay used: immunoSEQ multiplex PCR; TCRdb lists only in-frame clones, some missing. The sample holds 270,000 or so clones; 85% are singletons and the top ten take 5% to 7.5%. Sequences were obtained from PBMCs or T cells enriched from blood (not recorded which). This TCR came from a woman aged 50 to 65 who had been exposed to COVID-19. The chain combines TRBV24-1 with TRBJ2-1; 9 bases agree with TRBD2. CDR3 region: CATSDPSGNFYNEQFF. For the CDR3, the DNA is TGTGCCACCAGTGACCCTAGCGGGAACTTTTACAATGAGCAGTTCTTC.